Listed below are T cell receptor beta chains from one sample, sequenced in a study of CD8 T cells in Susac syndrome. Each CDR3 protein gets one entry after TCRdb re-called the immunoSEQ multiplex PCR reads with MiXCR. The table has a few hundred thousand distinct CDR3 sequences, 75% to 90% seen once; the top ten hold about 0.12%. The sample comprised CD8+ T cells from PBMCs. These receptor sequences come from a human donor with multiple sclerosis. CDR3s include the opening cysteine and the closing phenylalanine or tryptophan. The D gene is left open where the match is weak. Only some rows state a clone size, as once, few, many or a class for expanded clones.

v_gene,abundance,j_gene,d_gene,CDR3aa,CDR3nt
TRBV30,.,TRBJ1-2,.,CAWREAGGYTF,TGTGCCTGGAGAGAGGCGGGAGGCTACACCTTC
TRBV18,.,TRBJ1-6,TRBD1,CASSPGTEVYNSPLHF,TGTGCCAGCTCACCCGGGACAGAGGTCTATAATTCACCCCTCCACTTT
TRBV21-1,.,TRBJ2-3,.,CACPLARSTDTQYF,TGTGCCTGCCCCCTAGCGAGGAGCACAGATACGCAGTATTTT
TRBV30,.,TRBJ2-7,.,CAWSVRYEQYF,TGTGCCTGGAGTGTACGGTACGAGCAGTACTTC
TRBV5-6,.,TRBJ2-3,.,CASSEPGQTDTQYF,TGTGCCAGCAGCGAACCGGGACAAACAGATACGCAGTATTTT
TRBV4-1,once,TRBJ1-2,TRBD1,CASSSGTGDSYDYGYTF,TGCGCCAGCAGCTCCGGTACTGGGGACAGTTATGACTATGGCTACACCTTC
TRBV6-1,.,TRBJ2-2,.,CASWVGGYTGELFF,TGTGCCAGCTGGGTTGGGGGCTACACCGGGGAGCTGTTTTTT
TRBV27,many,TRBJ2-7,.,CASSSGLSYEQYF,TGTGCCAGCAGCTCGGGACTTTCCTACGAGCAGTACTTC
TRBV19,.,TRBJ2-1,.,CASSIDGGVDEQFF,TGTGCCAGTAGTATAGACGGCGGGGTCGATGAGCAGTTCTTC
TRBV9,.,TRBJ2-1,TRBD2,CASSVRPAGETYNEQFF,TGTGCCAGCAGCGTGCGCCCAGCGGGAGAGACCTACAATGAGCAGTTCTTC
TRBV28,.,TRBJ2-7,TRBD1,CASSFNRGQGDYEQYF,TGTGCCAGCAGTTTTAATAGGGGGCAGGGGGATTACGAGCAGTACTTC
TRBV9,.,TRBJ2-1,.,CASSPRDHYNEQFF,TGTGCCAGCAGCCCACGGGACCACTATAATGAGCAGTTCTTC
TRBV5-1,.,TRBJ1-1,.,CASSWNRPNTEAFF,TGCGCCAGCAGCTGGAACAGGCCGAACACTGAAGCTTTCTTT
TRBV7-9,.,TRBJ1-6,.,CASSPSDQTLHF,TGTGCCAGCAGCCCGTCGGACCAAACCCTCCACTTT
TRBV28,.,TRBJ1-3,.,CASSTLDLGASGNTIYF,TGTGCCAGCAGCACCCTGGACCTAGGGGCCTCTGGAAACACCATATATTTT
TRBV3-1,.,TRBJ1-3,.,CASSSPRTGGNTIYF,TGTGCCAGCAGCTCTCCGCGAACGGGTGGAAACACCATATATTTT
TRBV15,.,TRBJ2-4,.,CATSRGEANIQYF,TGTGCCACCAGCAGAGGGGAGGCAAACATTCAGTACTTC
TRBV27,.,TRBJ2-2,TRBD2,CASSPNPSGGNTGELFF,TGTGCCAGCAGTCCCAATCCTAGCGGGGGGAACACCGGGGAGCTGTTTTTT
TRBV7-9,.,TRBJ2-7,TRBD1,CASSADRGPYEQYF,TGTGCCAGCAGCGCGGACAGGGGTCCCTACGAGCAGTACTTC
TRBV5-1,once,TRBJ2-7,TRBD1,CASSSGPGTGHYEQYF,TGCGCCAGCAGCTCTGGTCCCGGGACAGGACACTACGAGCAGTACTTC
TRBV27,.,TRBJ2-7,TRBD2,CASSLGTSVAYEQYF,TGTGCCAGCAGTTTAGGGACTAGCGTCGCCTACGAGCAGTACTTC
TRBV6-1,few,TRBJ1-3,.,CASSEALRVSGNTIYF,TGTGCCAGCAGTGAAGCGCTAAGGGTCTCTGGAAACACCATATATTTT
TRBV4-1,.,TRBJ2-1,TRBD2,CASSSLGAGLDDYNEQFF,TGCGCCAGCAGCTCCCTTGGGGCTGGACTAGACGATTACAATGAGCAGTTCTTC
TRBV30,.,TRBJ1-6,.,CAWNLFEGVSPLHF,TGTGCCTGGAACCTCTTTGAGGGCGTTTCACCCCTCCACTTT
TRBV27,.,TRBJ1-1,.,CASSSPGPVGTEAFF,TGTGCCAGCAGTTCACCGGGCCCGGTAGGCACTGAAGCTTTCTTT
TRBV7-9,.,TRBJ1-1,.,CASSPAVVPEAFF,TGTGCCAGCAGCCCCGCGGTAGTCCCTGAAGCTTTCTTT
TRBV28,.,TRBJ2-7,TRBD2,CASRSWDYNSYEQYF,TGTGCCAGCAGGTCATGGGACTATAACTCCTACGAGCAGTACTTC
TRBV6-4,.,TRBJ2-7,TRBD2,CASRGLVNEQYF,TGTGCCAGCAGGGGACTAGTAAACGAGCAGTACTTC
TRBV2,.,TRBJ2-7,.,CASSTSSTLYEQYF,TGTGCCAGCAGTACCAGTAGCACCCTCTACGAGCAGTACTTC
TRBV2,.,TRBJ2-3,.,CASTPGTHIADTQYF,TGTGCCAGTACCCCCGGGACACACATCGCAGATACGCAGTATTTT
TRBV6-5,.,TRBJ1-1,TRBD1,CASSFPGQGNTEAFF,TGTGCCAGCAGTTTCCCTGGACAGGGAAACACTGAAGCTTTCTTT
TRBV12-3/TRBV12-4,.,TRBJ2-1,.,CASKGGGWNEQFF,TGTGCCAGCAAAGGGGGAGGGTGGAATGAGCAGTTCTTC
TRBV27,.,TRBJ1-1,TRBD1,CASSPGDRLAAMNTEAFF,TGTGCCAGCAGTCCGGGGGACAGGCTAGCCGCAATGAACACTGAAGCTTTCTTT
TRBV5-4,.,TRBJ2-3,.,CASSLAGQILADTQYF,TGTGCCAGCAGCTTGGCCGGTCAAATACTAGCTGATACGCAGTATTTT
TRBV27,.,TRBJ2-7,TRBD2,CASSSGGGYEQYF,TGCGCCAGCAGCTCGGGAGGGGGCTACGAGCAGTACTTC
TRBV14,.,TRBJ1-2,.,CASSLIPWTYGYTF,TGTGCCAGCAGCCTTATACCCTGGACCTATGGCTACACCTTC
TRBV28,.,TRBJ2-1,.,CASGTADNEQFF,TGTGCCAGCGGGACTGCCGACAATGAGCAGTTCTTC
TRBV11-2,.,TRBJ1-2,.,CASSHPMTENNYGYTF,TGTGCCAGCAGCCATCCAATGACAGAGAATAACTATGGCTACACCTTC
TRBV24-1,.,TRBJ2-1,TRBD1,CATSDPGQGSNEQFF,TGTGCCACCAGTGATCCGGGACAGGGGTCAAATGAGCAGTTCTTC
TRBV18,.,TRBJ1-1,.,CASSPFGQGLVTEAFF,TGTGCCAGCTCACCATTCGGCCAGGGACTCGTCACTGAAGCTTTCTTT
TRBV29-1,.,TRBJ2-1,TRBD1,CSVEVRDRASDEQFF,TGCAGCGTTGAAGTGCGGGACAGGGCTTCGGATGAGCAGTTCTTC
TRBV27,.,TRBJ2-7,.,CASSLSPGGLSYEQYF,TGTGCCAGCAGTTTATCGCCGGGGGGCCTATCCTACGAGCAGTACTTC
TRBV27,.,TRBJ2-3,TRBD2,CASSLRLAGREYADTQYF,TGTGCCAGCAGTTTAAGGCTAGCGGGGAGGGAATACGCAGATACGCAGTATTTT
TRBV6-5,.,TRBJ2-7,.,CASSQGQFYEQYF,TGTGCCAGCAGTCAAGGACAGTTCTACGAGCAGTACTTC
TRBV27,.,TRBJ2-1,.,CASSSQGGFDEQFF,TGTGCCAGCAGTTCTCAAGGGGGTTTTGATGAGCAGTTCTTC
TRBV15,.,TRBJ2-1,.,CATSRPGGLGGNEQFF,TGTGCCACCAGCAGGCCAGGGGGGTTGGGAGGCAATGAGCAGTTCTTC
TRBV20-1,.,TRBJ1-2,TRBD1,CSARDPAGGIGYTF,TGCAGTGCTAGAGATCCCGCAGGGGGCATTGGCTACACCTTC
TRBV24-1,.,TRBJ2-3,.,CATTDTQYF,TGTGCCACGACAGATACGCAGTATTTT
TRBV7-6,.,TRBJ2-2,.,CASSLGGLGANTGELFF,TGTGCCAGCAGCTTAGGGGGCTTGGGGGCGAACACCGGGGAGCTGTTTTTT
TRBV9,once,TRBJ2-7,.,CASSGREPRTYEQYF,TGTGCCAGCAGCGGCAGGGAACCCCGCACCTACGAGCAGTACTTC
TRBV4-1,once,TRBJ2-1,.,CASSQGGFLSYNEQFF,TGCGCCAGCAGCCAAGGGGGCTTTCTGTCCTACAATGAGCAGTTCTTC
TRBV30,once,TRBJ1-1,TRBD1,CAWSRGEAFF,TGTGCCTGGAGCAGGGGGGAGGCTTTCTTT
TRBV28,.,TRBJ1-2,.,CASSGGPFSYGYTF,TGTGCCAGCAGCGGGGGGCCATTCTCCTATGGCTACACCTTC
TRBV4-1,.,TRBJ1-1,TRBD1,CASSQETGFEAFF,TGCGCCAGCAGCCAAGAGACAGGGTTCGAGGCTTTCTTT
TRBV27,.,TRBJ2-7,.,CASRKRRGPSYEQYF,TGTGCCAGCAGAAAAAGGAGGGGCCCCTCCTACGAGCAGTACTTC
TRBV27,.,TRBJ2-7,.,CASSLDQPGTAYEQYF,TGTGCCAGCAGTTTAGACCAGCCCGGGACGGCCTACGAGCAGTACTTC
TRBV28,.,TRBJ1-1,.,CASSILGETEAFF,TGTGCCAGCAGCATTCTGGGGGAAACTGAAGCTTTCTTT